A single T cell receptor (beta chain) is shown here with its context. Only a few counts were recorded for this clonotype. Its antigen has not been determined. The input lacks base qualities; no much larger clone sits a single base away. The method behind the library was 5' RACE. Instrument used: Illumina HiSeq 2000. A universal primer binding site was introduced by template switching, and a unique molecular identifier was present in the final cDNA, enabling accurate counting of TCR cDNA molecules. Specific primers in the conserved constant-segment region were used to synthesize first-strand cDNA for TCR alpha and beta chains. To control for contamination, each cDNA library was double barcoded with a SMART-Mk sample barcode plus Illumina barcodes. TruSeq adapter sequences and Illumina sample barcodes were added in two successive PCR steps. TCR alpha and beta cDNA libraries were sequenced on the Illumina HiSeq platform with custom primers. As for how the authors treated the data: Raw reads were processed with MiGEC to extract unique molecular identifiers, and MiXCR was used to determine CDR3 positions. For each individual, recombination models were inferred using an EM algorithm with the repgenHMM and IGoR tools. The analysis of shared clonotypes was done with the tcR package in R, with sharing normalized by the product of cloneset sizes. To study raw recombination without the effects of thymic and clonal selection, out-of-frame nonproductive sequences were analyzed. In-frame beta chains were kept once TCRdb had trimmed the public reads at Q25 with fastp and called clones with MiXCR. Under each unique CDR3 protein, matching rows form one entry showing the most common genes and DNA. These V and J calls are TCRdb output, not the study's own analysis. The sample table contains 520,000 or so distinct CDR3 sequences; only one count was recorded for 22% of them. 0.8% to 1% of the sample goes to the ten largest clones.

The data originate from a study of identical twins (dated by TCRdb to the mid-2010s). With regard to the full study: To test whether fetal clonotypes persist, the study used deep sequencing on TCR alpha and beta repertoires from monozygotic twins, unrelated adults of various ages, and cord blood. To rule out contamination, the twin experiments were replicated at different times with different library preparation protocols.

What the research found in general, with its limitations: Compared with coincidental sharing between unrelated individuals, out-of-frame TCR alpha sequences shared between twins had an excess of sequences with low generation probability. Fewer insertions were carried by abundant cord blood beta clonotypes; a weaker similar trend was observed in young adult naive repertoires, while no such trend was observed in memory repertoires. Conclusions relied on cross-sectional statistical analysis, since the same donors could not be followed over many years. Invariant T cells such as MAIT and iNKT could partly confound zero-insertion analyses, though diverse VJ usage argued against this for most clonotypes. In monozygotic twins, recombination models systematically underestimated out-of-frame TCR alpha sharing, but the models matched the sharing seen between unrelated individuals. The excess sharing between twins in beta out-of-frame sequences was weaker because fewer shared sequences reduced the signal-to-noise ratio.

All donors were healthy Caucasians. Three pairs of female monozygotic twins, all aged about 18 to 30 years, made up the twin cohort. Positive isolation kits from Invitrogen were used to isolate the CD4+ and CD8+ T cell populations. Its CDR3 holds 14 amino acids, cysteine through phenylalanine. Only the CDR3 region is kept as DNA, spanning 42 bases read in frame from base 1. The germline V gene provides CDR1 SGHDT and CDR2 YYEEEE. V and J are truncated by 1 base and 3 bases respectively, leaving an intervening sequence of 8 bases. The same data also went into a second study, on T cells expressing NK-cell markers. The second publication reports: TCR beta-chain repertoires were profiled in sorted CD3+CD56+NKG2C+, CD3+CD56+NKG2C- and CD3+CD56-NKG2C+ T-cell subsets from eight donors. Seven of the eight sequenced donors were HCMV-seropositive and one was HCMV-seronegative. To restrict sorting to alphabetaTCR-expressing T cells, an anti-gammadeltaTCR antibody was added in several experiments. In several donors, the dominant CD3+CD56+NKG2C+ clonotypes were among the top 10 CD8+ clonotypes and accounted for 1.0-7.0% of CD8+ T cells. Those dominant clonotypes were again the most abundant among CD3+CD56-NKG2C+ cells in a few donors, at about 25-60.1%. It remained unclear whether the expanded NKG2C-expressing T cell clones were specific for HCMV antigens. Randomly selected healthy volunteers, three men and five women, were used as the eight sequenced donors. A commercial ELISA kit detecting HCMV-specific IgG in serum was used to determine HCMV serostatus. MIGEC handled demultiplexing of the reads and grouping by UMI, while MiTCR was used to assemble and quantify clonotypes. Only TCR cDNA sequences supported by at least two reads were kept to exclude erroneous sequences. The tcR package was used for downstream repertoire analysis, with clonotypes matched between fractions based on CDR3 nucleotide sequence plus V segment. Antigen specificity was annotated against VDJdb with VDJmatch, allowing one amino acid substitution in CDR3.

The sequence links TRBV5-6 to TRBJ2-1; the D gene assignment is ambiguous. The sample comprised CD4+ T cells sorted from blood. This receptor was taken from a young woman in good health. The CDR3: CASSLKGVYNEQFF. The sequenced DNA is TGTGCCAGCAGCTTGAAGGGCGTCTACAATGAGCAGTTCTTC.